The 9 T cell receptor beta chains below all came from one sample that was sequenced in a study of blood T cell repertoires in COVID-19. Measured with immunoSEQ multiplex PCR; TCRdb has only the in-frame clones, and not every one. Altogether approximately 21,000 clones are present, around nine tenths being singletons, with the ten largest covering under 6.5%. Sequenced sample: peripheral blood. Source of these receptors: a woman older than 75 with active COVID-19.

The DNA of the CDR3 is TGTGCCAGCCAACGGCGGCCAGATACGCAGTATTTT. As protein: CASQRRPDTQYF. The chain has TRBV27 and TRBJ2-3; no clear D. V dropped 8 bases and J dropped 4 bases, with 10 bases sitting between them. Germline lookup yields CDR1 MNHEY and CDR2 SMNVEV (reference sequence). This CDR3 contains 12 residues.

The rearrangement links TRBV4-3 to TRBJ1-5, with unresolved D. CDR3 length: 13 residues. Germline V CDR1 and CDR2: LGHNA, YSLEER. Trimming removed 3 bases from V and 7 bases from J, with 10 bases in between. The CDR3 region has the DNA TGCGCCAGCAGCCAGGGCCCAGAGCAGCCCCAGCATTTT. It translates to CASSQGPEQPQHF.

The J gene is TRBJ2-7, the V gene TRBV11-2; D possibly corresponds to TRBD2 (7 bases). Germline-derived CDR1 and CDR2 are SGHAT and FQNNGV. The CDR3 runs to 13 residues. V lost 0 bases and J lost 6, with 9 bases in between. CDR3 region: CASSLDRGAEQYF. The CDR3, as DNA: TGTGCCAGCAGCTTAGATCGGGGGGCCGAGCAGTACTTC.

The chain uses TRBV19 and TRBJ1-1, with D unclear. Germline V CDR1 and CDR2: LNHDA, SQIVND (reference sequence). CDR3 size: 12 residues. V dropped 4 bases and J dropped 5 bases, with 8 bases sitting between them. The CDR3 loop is CASSTPRTEAFF. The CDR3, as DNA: TGTGCCAGTAGTACCCCGAGGACTGAAGCTTTCTTT.

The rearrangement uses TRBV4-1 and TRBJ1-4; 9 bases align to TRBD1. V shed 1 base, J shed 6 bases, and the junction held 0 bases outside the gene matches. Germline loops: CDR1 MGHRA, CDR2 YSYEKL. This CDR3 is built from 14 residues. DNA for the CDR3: TGCGCCAGCAGCCAAGGGACAGGGGATGAAAAACTGTTTTTT. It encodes CASSQGTGDEKLFF.

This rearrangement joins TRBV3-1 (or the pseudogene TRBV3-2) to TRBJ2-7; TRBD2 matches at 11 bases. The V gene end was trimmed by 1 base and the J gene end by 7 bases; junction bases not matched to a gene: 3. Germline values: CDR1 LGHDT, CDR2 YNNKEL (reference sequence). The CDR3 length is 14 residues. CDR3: CASSQVASGGEQYF. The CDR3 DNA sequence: TGTGCCAGCAGCCAAGTCGCTAGCGGGGGGGAGCAGTACTTC.

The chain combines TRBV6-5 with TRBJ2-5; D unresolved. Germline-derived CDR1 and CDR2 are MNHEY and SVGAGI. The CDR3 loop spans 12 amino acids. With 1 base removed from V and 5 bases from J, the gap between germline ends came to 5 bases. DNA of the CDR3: TGTGCCAGCAGTTACTACAAGGAGACCCAGTACTTC. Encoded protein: CASSYYKETQYF.

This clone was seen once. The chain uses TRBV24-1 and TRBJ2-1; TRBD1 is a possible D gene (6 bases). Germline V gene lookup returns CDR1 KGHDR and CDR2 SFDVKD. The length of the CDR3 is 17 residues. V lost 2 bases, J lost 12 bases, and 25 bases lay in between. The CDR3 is CATSDSTSTGAWGGQFF. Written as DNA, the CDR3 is TGTGCCACCAGTGATTCCACTTCGACAGGTGCGTGGGGCGGGCAGTTCTTC.

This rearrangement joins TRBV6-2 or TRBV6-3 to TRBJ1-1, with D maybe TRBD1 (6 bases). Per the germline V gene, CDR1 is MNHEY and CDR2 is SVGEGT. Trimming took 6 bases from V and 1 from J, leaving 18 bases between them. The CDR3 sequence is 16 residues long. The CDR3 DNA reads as TGTGCCAGCAGCCGTCCCGGGACAACTCCGAACACTGAAGCTTTCTTT. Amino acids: CASSRPGTTPNTEAFF.